This TCR beta chain was captured in a study of T cells after posttransplantation cyclophosphamide. General study points: TRB overlap between skin or GI tissue T cells and blood was limited. Donor-recipient repertoire similarity was low at 1-2 months, rising over year one. After PTCy, TRB diversity resembled that of CNI/methotrexate controls.

The naive gate required viable CD3+CD4+ or CD3+CD8+ cells with CCR7+CD45RA+CD45RO-CD95-CD27+CD28+ phenotype. On the day of bone marrow donation, the related graft donor provided peripheral blood. The CDR3 consists of 14 residues. Trimming stripped 2 bases from V and 3 bases from J, with 8 bases between. TCRdb keeps only in-frame clones here, not all; method: immunoSEQ multiplex PCR. The table lists under 40,000 clones, over 75% of them singletons. A remark on this clone: Its antigen is still unknown.

Material: naive CD4+ T cells sorted from blood. The chain couples TRBV6-7 to TRBJ1-5; D might be TRBD1 (5 bases). TRBV6-7 is filed as an ORF, its function uncertain. This sequence originates from a man aged 30 to 45 in good health and a related stem cell transplant donor. Here the CDR3 DNA reads TGTGCCAGCAGTTACAAGACAGACAATCAGCCCCAGCATTTT. It encodes CASSYKTDNQPQHF.